This T cell receptor (beta chain) was retrieved from a study of shared T cell receptors in the human thymus. The data were produced by immunoSEQ multiplex PCR, yet TCRdb's version contains in-frame clones alone and is incomplete. The data hold roughly 700,000 clones, with roughly 90% observed a single time. V dropped 6 bases and J dropped 0; count of bases not matched to a gene: 2. The CDR3 spans 14 residues. Germline V gives CDR1 MNHEY, CDR2 SMNVEV (reference sequence). The same data also contributed to another study, on human thymus T cells. That publication notes: V and J genes seemed to be used with bias in thymic and blood repertoires.

Source material: thymocytes. The receptor comes from a boy under three years old with a congenital heart defect. The chain carries TRBV27 and TRBJ2-1; 7 bases align to TRBD1. CDR3 loop: CASRGQSSYNEQFF. In DNA form, the CDR3 reads TGTGCCAGCAGGGGACAGAGCTCCTACAATGAGCAGTTCTTC.